Below are 21 T cell receptor beta chains sequenced from a single sample in a study of T cell changes during pregnancy in multiple sclerosis (dated by TCRdb to between 2017 and 2020). The receptor library was made with the immunoSEQ multiplex PCR assay. Here the immuneACCESS table is served through TCRdb, limited to in-frame sequences with V and J called. Missing clones are a known gap in these copies; in checked studies unresolved V genes cover under half, and the rest lacks a known reason. A total of 38,000 or so clones appear in this sample, about 95% of them only once. Of the sample, 0.3% to 0.45% is held by the ten largest clones. Sequencing used CD4+ T cells from peripheral blood mononuclear cells, obtained in the second trimester of pregnancy. These receptor sequences come from a female donor with multiple sclerosis, enrolled in a pregnancy study.

This clone was counted once. The chain has TRBV28 and TRBJ2-5, with TRBD1 matching 9 bases. J lost 4 bases, V lost 6 bases, and 12 bases had no gene match. Germline values: CDR1 MDHEN, CDR2 SYDVKM. The CDR3 is 16 amino acids. CDR3 in amino acids: CASRASGTGLIETQYF. In nucleotides, the CDR3 is TGTGCCAGCAGGGCCTCTGGGACAGGGTTAATAGAGACCCAGTACTTC.

The rearrangement joins TRBV28 to TRBJ1-2; 10 positions agree with TRBD1. The CDR3 has 16 amino acids. CDR1 is MDHEN, CDR2 SYDVKM, per germline. V shed 2 bases, J shed 4 bases, and the junction held 7 bases outside the gene matches. The CDR3 DNA follows: TGTGCCAGCAGTTTACTAGGGACAGGGGCCCTCTATGGCTACACCTTC. It is translated as CASSLLGTGALYGYTF.

The V call is TRBV27, the J call TRBJ2-1; maybe TRBD2 (6 bases). Trimming pared 5 bases from V and 8 bases from J, leaving 19 bases between. The CDR3 loop spans 15 amino acids. CDR1 is MNHEY and CDR2 is SMNVEV in the germline V gene (reference sequence). The CDR3: CASSPGLPSVHEQFF. DNA for the CDR3: TGTGCCAGCAGTCCCGGACTACCCTCTGTGCATGAGCAGTTCTTC.

The V gene is TRBV19, the J gene TRBJ2-4; TRBD1 matches 10 bases. The J segment lost 6 bases and the V segment lost 1 base, leaving 9 bases of the junction unmatched. The CDR3 spans 17 residues. Germline V CDR1 and CDR2: LNHDA, SQIVND (reference sequence). The CDR3 DNA reads as TGTGCCAGTAGTATAGCGACAGGGGGCTGGATGGCAAACATTCAGTACTTC. Translating gives CASSIATGGWMANIQYF. The complete variable domain, with remaining parts taken from reference TRBV19 and TRBJ2-4, reads DGGITQSPKYLFRKEGQNVTLSCEQNLNHDAMYWYRQDPGQGLRLIYYSQIVNDFQKGDIAEGYSVSREKKESFPLTVTSAQKNPTAFYLCASSIATGGWMANIQYFGAGTRLSVL.

Only one count was recorded for this clone. CDR3 coding DNA: TGTGCCAGCAGCCCGGGACAGGGGAATGAAAAACTGTTTTTT. Its protein is CASSPGQGNEKLFF. This rearrangement joins TRBV9 to TRBJ1-4, with TRBD1 matching over 10 bases. CDR1 and CDR2 from the germline V gene are SGDLS and YYNGEE. This CDR3 is 14 amino acids long. The J segment lost 5 bases and the V segment lost 4 bases, leaving 2 bases of the junction unmatched.

This chain joins TRBV28 and TRBJ1-2; D is unresolved. Trimming shortened V by 7 bases and J by 8 bases, and 20 bases separated the two germline ends. In germline, CDR1 is MDHEN, CDR2 SYDVKM. The CDR3 runs to 14 residues. CDR3 DNA sequence: TGTGCCAGCAAGCTTTCCCTGGGGAGGCAGGGCTACACCTTC. Translation gives CASKLSLGRQGYTF.

The rearrangement links TRBV18 to TRBJ2-5, with D possibly being TRBD2 (6 bases). V lost 2 bases and J 1 base, leaving 20 bases between the germline ends. The CDR3 sequence is 18 residues long. Germline CDR1 KGHSH, CDR2 LQKENI. CDR3 nucleotide sequence: TGTGCCAGCTCACCAAGGAGGGGAGACGGTAAAATCCAAGAGACCCAGTACTTC. Translation: CASSPRRGDGKIQETQYF.

V and J are TRBV28 and TRBJ2-1; no firm D call. CDR1 is MDHEN and CDR2 is SYDVKM in the germline V gene. The CDR3 is 15 amino acids. Trimming pared 2 bases from V and 3 bases from J, leaving 11 bases between. CDR3 in DNA: TGTGCCAGCAGTTTAAACCCAGTTTACTACAATGAGCAGTTCTTC. It translates to CASSLNPVYYNEQFF.

The chain carries TRBV10-1 and TRBJ2-3; weak D call: TRBD2 (6 bases). Looked up from germline, CDR1 is WNHNN and CDR2 is SYGVQD (reference sequence). This CDR3 is 14 amino acids long. Trimming took off 4 bases at V and 1 base at J, with 9 bases between the two ends. CDR3 in amino acids: CASSVLAGTDTQYF. The CDR3 nucleotides are TGCGCCAGCAGTGTACTAGCAGGCACAGATACGCAGTATTTT.

This chain joins TRBV15 and TRBJ2-3; 7 bases match TRBD2. In germline, CDR1 is LNHNV, CDR2 YYDKDF (reference sequence). J was trimmed by 1 base and V by 1 base; bases with no gene match: 5. CDR3 length: 16 amino acids. CDR3 residues: CATSRARGGGTDTQYF. CDR3 sequence (DNA): TGTGCCACCAGCAGAGCGCGGGGAGGGGGCACAGATACGCAGTATTTT.

This CDR3 reads CASSIFQGGYYEQYF. The CDR3 DNA reads as TGTGCCAGTAGTATCTTCCAGGGAGGCTACTACGAGCAGTACTTC. This rearrangement joins TRBV19 to TRBJ2-7; D may be TRBD2 (6 bases). V was cut by 3 bases and J by 3 bases, with 15 bases left in between. The germline gives CDR1 LNHDA, CDR2 SQIVND (reference sequence). There are 15 residues in the CDR3.

The chain is built from TRBV27 and TRBJ2-2; the D gene is possibly TRBD2 (5 bases). Germline CDR1 MNHEY, CDR2 SMNVEV (reference sequence). The CDR3 consists of 13 residues. The ends were cut back, 8 bases at V and 5 bases at J, with 12 bases in the middle. The chain's CDR3 is CASRGRGTGELFF. The DNA for the CDR3 is TGTGCCAGCCGAGGGAGAGGTACCGGGGAGCTGTTTTTT.

This sequence joins TRBV28 and TRBJ2-3; 8 bases are a match to TRBD1. The CDR3 is 15 residues long. V lost 5 bases to trimming and J lost 0 bases; unmatched junction nucleotides: 4. Per the germline V gene, CDR1 is MDHEN and CDR2 is SYDVKM. This CDR3 is CASSPGQGSTDTQYF. The CDR3 region has the DNA TGTGCCAGCAGTCCCGGACAGGGAAGCACAGATACGCAGTATTTT. Complete variable domain (other parts from reference TRBV28 and TRBJ2-3): DVKVTQSSRYLVKRTGEKVFLECVQDMDHENMFWYRQDPGLGLRLIYFSYDVKMKEKGDIPEGYSVSREKKERFSLILESASTNQTSMYLCASSPGQGSTDTQYFGPGTRLTVL.

This clone was picked up one time. This chain links TRBV5-5 with TRBJ1-3, with 8 bases aligning to TRBD1. The V segment lost 0 bases and the J segment 2 bases; nucleotides outside the gene matches: 7. CDR1 SGHKS and CDR2 YYEKEE come from the germline V gene (reference sequence). This CDR3 has 17 residues. The CDR3 sequence: CASSLVSWTGTGNTIYF. The CDR3, as DNA: TGTGCCAGCAGCTTGGTCTCCTGGACAGGGACTGGAAACACCATATATTTT.

CDR3 region: CASSKTGGINNEQFF. The CDR3 DNA reads TGTGCCAGCAGCAAAACAGGGGGAATCAACAATGAGCAGTTCTTC. The V and J genes are TRBV7-3 and TRBJ2-1, with 8 bases matching TRBD1. Germline CDR1 and CDR2: SGHTA and FQGTGA. CDR3 length: 15 amino acids. The V gene end was trimmed by 5 bases and the J gene end by 5 bases; junction bases not matched to a gene: 8.

This chain uses TRBV9 with TRBJ2-2; the D gene is possibly TRBD2 (6 bases). V lost 4 bases to trimming and J lost 1 base, with 14 bases between them. Germline V gives CDR1 SGDLS, CDR2 YYNGEE. The CDR3 covers 16 residues. The CDR3 DNA is TGTGCCAGCAGCCCCCACGACGGGGGGAACACCGGGGAGCTGTTTTTT. It encodes CASSPHDGGNTGELFF. Looking up the rest from reference TRBV9 and TRBJ2-2 gives the full variable domain: DSGVTQTPKHLITATGQRVTLRCSPRSGDLSVYWYQQSLDQGLQFLIQYYNGEERAKGNILERFSAQQFPDLHSELNLSSLELGDSALYFCASSPHDGGNTGELFFGEGSRLTVL.

The chain couples TRBV2 to TRBJ1-1; no clear D gene. V was pared by 8 bases and J by 5 bases, with 9 bases between. Germline V CDR1 and CDR2: SNHLY, FYNNEI. This CDR3 spans 11 amino acids. The CDR3 here is CASLISTEAFF. The CDR3 region has the DNA TGTGCCAGCCTGATTAGTACTGAAGCTTTCTTT.

The chain uses TRBV10-1 and TRBJ2-7; TRBD1 matches 9 bases. The length of the CDR3 is 16 residues. CDR1 and CDR2 (germline): WNHNN, SYGVQD (reference sequence). J lost 2 bases, V lost 4 bases, and 9 bases had no gene match. The CDR3: CASSGSPGTGTYEQYF. CDR3 sequence (DNA): TGCGCCAGCAGTGGAAGTCCGGGGACAGGGACCTACGAGCAGTACTTC.

The chain is built from TRBV4-2 and TRBJ1-2, with a possible D match to TRBD1 (6 bases). In germline, CDR1 is LGHNA, CDR2 YNFKEQ. CDR3 length: 18 residues. V was cut by 0 bases and J by 5 bases, with 22 bases left in between. The CDR3 is CASSQDQGTSSMGYGYTF. The CDR3 coding sequence is TGTGCCAGCAGCCAAGATCAGGGGACGTCTAGCATGGGGTATGGCTACACCTTC.

This CDR3 reads CASSAGTGDHYEQYF. The CDR3 nucleotides are TGTGCCAGCAGCGCCGGGACAGGGGACCACTACGAGCAGTACTTC. This chain connects TRBV7-9 to TRBJ2-7; 10 nucleotides agree with TRBD1. The CDR3 totals 15 residues. CDR1 and CDR2 (germline): SEHNR, FQNEAQ (reference sequence). The J segment lost 3 bases and the V segment lost 5 bases, leaving 7 bases of the junction unmatched. Full variable domain (rest looked up from reference TRBV7-9 and TRBJ2-7): DTGVSQNPRHKITKRGQNVTFRCDPISEHNRLYWYRQTLGQGPEFLTYFQNEAQLEKSRLLSDRFSAERPKGSFSTLEIQRTEQGDSAMYLCASSAGTGDHYEQYFGPGTRLTVT.

The chain joins TRBV5-1 to TRBJ2-7; 10 bases align to TRBD2. V shed 4 bases, J shed 4 bases, and the junction held 5 bases outside the gene matches. The germline V gene encodes CDR1 SGHRS and CDR2 YFSETQ. The CDR3 totals 14 residues. The CDR3 sequence is CASSQGLAFYEQYF. The CDR3 DNA reads as TGCGCCAGCAGCCAGGGACTAGCGTTTTACGAGCAGTACTTC.